The sample holds many counts of the clone carrying this TCR beta chain. The antigen is unknown. The CDR3 extends over 14 amino acids. Losses at the gene ends were 5 bases for V and 9 bases for J; bases not matched to a gene: 6. Germline V gene data show CDR1 as SGHAT and CDR2 as FQNNGV. This sample stems from a study of breast tumors, draining lymph nodes, adjacent tissues. Points from the study as a whole: Data fit most tumor T cells coming from lymph node, expanding in tumor.

TCRdb re-called the multiplex PCR reads through MiXCR, storing one row per CDR3 protein. Found here are 180,000 or so distinct CDR3 sequences, 25% to 40% of them singletons; the top ten hold 4% to 5.5%. Breast cancer patients provided tissue from their axillary draining lymph nodes. This sequence originates from a female donor with breast cancer. Some clones in this sample may be carry-over from other donors' samples. The chain is built from TRBV11-2 and TRBJ2-1; TRBD2 agrees at 11 bases. Sequenced sample: axillary lymph node tissue. The CDR3 protein is CASSALAGGGEQFF. CDR3 coding DNA: TGTGCCAGCAGCGCCCTAGCGGGAGGAGGTGAGCAGTTCTTC.